These 10 T cell receptor beta chains came from one sample sequenced in a study of blood T cell repertoires in COVID-19. Method: immunoSEQ multiplex PCR; TCRdb's copy keeps in-frame clones and lacks some. The top ten clones hold around 9.5% of a sample with 150,000 or so clones, 70% to 80% of them seen once. Sequenced: peripheral blood. These receptors came from a woman aged 50 to 65 with active or convalescent COVID-19.

The chain joins TRBV5-1 to TRBJ1-6; TRBD1 aligns across 12 bases. CDR3 size: 14 residues. Germline V CDR1 and CDR2: SGHRS, YFSETQ. The V segment lost 4 bases and the J segment 10 bases; nucleotides outside the gene matches: 3. The CDR3 here is CASSEGQGASPLHF. Here the CDR3 DNA reads TGCGCCAGCAGCGAGGGACAGGGGGCCTCACCCCTCCACTTT.

The gene calls are TRBV6-4 and TRBJ2-5; 15 bases are shared with TRBD2. After removal of 9 bases from V and 5 bases from J, the junction contained 4 bases not matched to a gene. The length of the CDR3 is 14 residues. Germline-derived CDR1 and CDR2 are MRHNA and SNTAGT. Here the CDR3 DNA reads TGTGCCAGTCGAGGACTAGCGGGGGGGGAGACCCAGTACTTC. Protein: CASRGLAGGETQYF.

The V and J genes are TRBV19 and TRBJ1-5, with 7 bases matching TRBD1. Per germline, CDR1 LNHDA and CDR2 SQIVND (reference sequence). V shed 7 bases, J shed 5 bases, and the junction held 11 bases outside the gene matches. The CDR3 covers 15 residues. Here the CDR3 DNA reads TGTGCCAGTATAGAGGGACAGAGGGCGGATCAGCCCCAGCATTTT. It codes for CASIEGQRADQPQHF.

The V call is TRBV30, the J call TRBJ1-2; TRBD1 matches 8 bases. V gave up 8 bases and J gave up 2 bases; unmatched junction bases: 7. This CDR3 has 13 amino acids. Looked up from germline, CDR1 is GTSNPN and CDR2 is SVGIG (reference sequence). In DNA form, the CDR3 reads TGTGCCGGCGCGGACAGGGAGAACTATGGCTACACCTTC. Its translation is CAGADRENYGYTF.

J is TRBJ2-3 and V is TRBV20-1; D is unclear. CDR1 DFQATT and CDR2 SNEGSKA come from the germline V gene (reference sequence). Trimming removed 5 bases from V and 7 bases from J, with 10 bases in between. The CDR3 runs 11 residues. Here the CDR3 reads CSALNTNTQYF. CDR3 sequence (DNA): TGCAGTGCTCTTAACACGAATACGCAGTATTTT.

This chain joins TRBV4-2 and TRBJ2-1; TRBD2 might be the D (6 bases). V lost 1 base and J lost 12, with 19 bases in between. The CDR3 covers 15 residues. Germline V gene lookup returns CDR1 LGHNA and CDR2 YNFKEQ. The CDR3, as DNA: TGTGCCAGCAGCCAAGGGGACGGGGCCGCCGGGGGGCAGTTCTTC. Encoded protein: CASSQGDGAAGGQFF.

The V and J genes are TRBV7-8 and TRBJ1-3; weak D call: TRBD1 (5 bases). Germline V gene lookup returns CDR1 SGHVS and CDR2 FQNEAQ. The V gene lost 5 bases and the J gene lost 3 bases, with 8 bases spanning the gap. The CDR3 has 13 residues. The CDR3 DNA sequence: TGTGCCAGCAGCCGGACAAATGGAAACACCATATATTTT. Its translation is CASSRTNGNTIYF. Filled out from reference TRBV7-8 and TRBJ1-3, the complete variable domain reads GAGVSQSPRYKVAKRGQDVALRCDPISGHVSLFWYQQALGQGPEFLTYFQNEAQLDKSGLPSDRFFAERPEGSVSTLKIQRTQQEDSAVYLCASSRTNGNTIYFGEGSWLTVV.

The V and J genes are TRBV19 and TRBJ1-2; D unresolved. Germline assignment: CDR1 LNHDA and CDR2 SQIVND (reference sequence). The V end was cut by 4 bases, the J end by 8 bases, with 11 bases between. The CDR3 spans 12 residues. The CDR3 sequence: CASSRRGSGYTF. CDR3 coding DNA: TGTGCCAGTAGTAGGAGAGGGTCGGGCTACACCTTC. The whole variable domain, filled in from reference TRBV19 and TRBJ1-2, reads DGGITQSPKYLFRKEGQNVTLSCEQNLNHDAMYWYRQDPGQGLRLIYYSQIVNDFQKGDIAEGYSVSREKKESFPLTVTSAQKNPTAFYLCASSRRGSGYTFGSGTRLTVV.

The rearrangement uses TRBV14 and TRBJ2-7, with 9 nucleotides matching TRBD1. This CDR3 spans 13 amino acids. Per the germline V gene, CDR1 is SGHDN and CDR2 is FVKESK. The V and J ends lost 0 bases and 10 bases, in that order; junction bases with no gene match: 4. In DNA, the CDR3 is TGTGCCAGCAGCCAAGAGCCGGGACAGGGCCAGTACTTC. Encoded protein: CASSQEPGQGQYF.

The CDR3, as DNA: TGTGCCAGCAGCCGACAGACAGGGGTTTCACCCCTCCACTTT. This gives the protein CASSRQTGVSPLHF. This chain joins TRBV3-1 (or the pseudogene TRBV3-2) and TRBJ1-6; TRBD1 agrees at 8 bases. Looked up from germline, CDR1 is LGHDT and CDR2 is YNNKEL (reference sequence). Trimming took 4 bases from V and 9 from J; bases not matched to a gene: 5. This CDR3 has 14 amino acids.